The 2 T cell receptor beta chains reported below all come from one sample, sequenced in a study of shared clonotypes between healthy human individuals (dated by TCRdb to the early 2020s). The method behind the library was the immunoSEQ multiplex PCR assay. TCRdb stores this immuneACCESS table with in-frame sequences only. Part of the clones is absent; in the studies checked, under half of the shortfall reflects unresolved V genes, and no reason is known for the rest. The sample table holds about 1.5 million clones, of which 98% were seen once. Around 0.47% of the sample comes from the top ten. Specimen: naive CD4+ T cells sorted from blood. The cell subset or site label on this specimen signifies: CD45RA+ positively selected. The receptor source for this set is a man aged 25 to 45 in good health.

This sequence joins TRBV10-1 and TRBJ2-7, with TRBD2 matching 7 bases. From germline, CDR1 is WNHNN and CDR2 SYGVQD (reference sequence). J was trimmed by 7 bases and V by 6 bases; bases with no gene match: 9. The CDR3 runs to 13 residues. The CDR3 DNA sequence: TGCGCCAGCAGCCGGGGGGAACCGGGGGAGCAGTACTTC. The encoded protein is CASSRGEPGEQYF.

This chain links TRBV30 with TRBJ2-2; 8 bases fit TRBD2. From germline, CDR1 is GTSNPN and CDR2 SVGIG (reference sequence). CDR3 length: 12 amino acids. V trimming: 8 bases; J trimming: 6 bases; junction bases outside the gene matches: 5. CDR3 in DNA: TGTGCCCTCAAGCGGGAGCCCGGGGAGCTGTTTTTT. Translation gives CALKREPGELFF.